Detailed here is one T cell receptor beta chain. Per the study methods: Cell counts per sample came from amplifying reference gene primers. Sequencing used immunoSEQ multiplex PCR; TCRdb keeps in-frame clones, though not all of them. V, J and clone size are those of that table, while D and trimming were read from the DNA. This table has about 440,000 clones, roughly 90% appearing once. This sample was taken from a study of blood T cell repertoires in COVID-19. Overall study: COVID-19 samples collected from the United States, Italy and Spain covered acute and convalescent phases. Sample material is recorded as cDNA or gDNA derived from T cells, B-cell-depleted T cells, or PBMCs.

Deletions cut 6 bases from V and 1 base from J, with 13 bases between. The CDR3 length is 15 residues. Germline loops: CDR1 KGHSH, CDR2 LQKENI. The TCR comes from a young woman with acute or convalescent COVID-19. The sequenced sample consisted of peripheral blood. The chain uses TRBV18 and TRBJ1-5; D gene unclear. CDR3 bases: TGTGCCAGCTCTTTGAGGGCCGGGAGCAATCAGCCCCAGCATTTT. This sequence encodes CASSLRAGSNQPQHF.